This TCR beta chain derives from a study of CD8+ T cells in alopecia areata. General observations from the study: Possibly because of HLA-related factors, TCR sharing was less clear across patients than in mice.

In germline, CDR1 is SGHRS, CDR2 YFSETQ. V lost 0 bases and J lost 2; bases outside the gene matches: 6. This CDR3 spans 18 amino acids. This clone was found many times. Its antigen is still unknown. Extracted from the samples, RNA was reverse transcribed into cDNA to serve as the sequencing template. Generated by immunoSEQ multiplex PCR, the TCRdb table keeps only in-frame clones and is missing some. This table has about 180,000 clones, 63% appearing once. Punch biopsies of lesional scalp, plus peripheral blood, were taken from alopecia areata patients. The source was CD4+ T cells sorted from blood, collected at week 0. This receptor was taken from a human donor with alopecia areata. V and J are TRBV5-1 and TRBJ2-3, with 13 bases fitting TRBD2. CDR3 nucleotide sequence: TGCGCCAGCAGCTTGGCCCCACTAGCGGGGGGGTCCACAGATACGCAGTATTTT. It encodes CASSLAPLAGGSTDTQYF.